What follows are 27 T cell receptor beta chains derived from one specimen sequenced in a study of T cell responses to AZD1222 COVID-19 vaccine. Assay: immunoSEQ multiplex PCR; the TCRdb copy retains only in-frame clones and omits some. The sample holds 150,000 to 200,000 clones, almost 95% seen once. Material: peripheral blood, obtained on day 0 of AZD1222 vaccination. Source of these receptors: an adult in good health.

This clone was counted a single time. V is TRBV19 and J is TRBJ1-5; D is possibly TRBD1 (5 bases). V lost 6 bases, J lost 6 bases, and 21 bases lay in between. The germline V gene encodes CDR1 LNHDA and CDR2 SQIVND (reference sequence). The CDR3 contains 16 residues. The chain's CDR3 is CASSHVLWAGAQPQHF. Here the CDR3 DNA reads TGTGCCAGTAGCCACGTTCTGTGGGCTGGGGCTCAGCCCCAGCATTTT.

The rearrangement uses TRBV29-1 and TRBJ2-3; possibly TRBD1 for D (6 bases). CDR3 length: 16 amino acids. From germline, CDR1 is SQVTM and CDR2 ANQGSEA. V lost 4 bases, J lost 3 bases, and 20 bases lay in between. CDR3 residues: CSVVLRGSAITDTQYF. The CDR3, as DNA: TGCAGCGTTGTCCTCAGGGGCTCGGCAATAACAGATACGCAGTATTTT.

The chain employs TRBV29-1 and TRBJ1-2, with a tentative D call TRBD1 (6 bases). The germline V gene has CDR1 SQVTM and CDR2 ANQGSEA. The V end was cut by 6 bases, the J end by 3 bases, with 14 bases between. The CDR3 totals 13 residues. CDR3 sequence: CSVGSGAHYGYTF. CDR3 DNA sequence: TGCAGCGTGGGGTCGGGGGCTCACTATGGCTACACCTTC.

The chain couples TRBV5-1 to TRBJ2-3, with 10 positions matching TRBD2. The junction had 2 bases not matched to a gene; V was cut back by 0 bases and J by 4 bases. Germline CDR1 SGHRS, CDR2 YFSETQ. CDR3 length equals 15 residues. The CDR3 DNA sequence: TGCGCCAGCAGCTTGGGACTAGCGGGCCCAGATACGCAGTATTTT. The encoded protein is CASSLGLAGPDTQYF.

The CDR3 sequence is CASSIGGALGTEAFF. The CDR3 DNA is TGTGCCAGTAGTATTGGGGGGGCGCTGGGCACTGAAGCTTTCTTT. This chain joins TRBV19 and TRBJ1-1; D is possibly TRBD1 (6 bases). Trimming removed 3 bases from V and 4 bases from J, with 15 bases in between. Germline V lookup: CDR1 LNHDA, CDR2 SQIVND (reference sequence). This CDR3 spans 15 amino acids.

V usage is TRBV27 and J usage is TRBJ2-2, with D uncertain. CDR3 length equals 12 residues. V lost 3 bases and J lost 4, with 3 bases in between. Germline V gene sequence: CDR1 MNHEY, CDR2 SMNVEV (reference sequence). CDR3 sequence reads: CASSFSTGELFF. DNA of the CDR3: TGTGCCAGCAGTTTTTCCACCGGGGAGCTGTTTTTT.

This chain connects TRBV6-1 to TRBJ1-1; weak D call: TRBD1 (5 bases). In germline, CDR1 is MNHNS, CDR2 SASEGT. This CDR3 is built from 15 residues. The ends were cut back, 3 bases at V and 1 base at J, with 12 bases in the middle. CDR3 protein: CASSELLGGNTEAFF. The CDR3 DNA sequence: TGTGCCAGCAGTGAGCTTCTGGGGGGGAACACTGAAGCTTTCTTT.

J is TRBJ2-2 and V is TRBV3-1 (or the pseudogene TRBV3-2); 7 bases align to TRBD2. The CDR3 length is 17 residues. Germline V lookup: CDR1 LGHDT, CDR2 YNNKEL (reference sequence). V gave up 4 bases and J gave up 5 bases; unmatched junction bases: 13. The CDR3 region is CASSLHVGRGRTGELFF. As DNA, the CDR3 is TGTGCCAGCAGCCTGCATGTGGGGCGGGGGAGAACCGGGGAGCTGTTTTTT.

This clone was seen a single time. The chain couples TRBV5-1 to TRBJ2-1; 8 nucleotides agree with TRBD1. This CDR3 contains 14 residues. With V trimmed by 7 bases and J by 7 bases, 10 bases remained unmatched. Germline V CDR1 and CDR2: SGHRS, YFSETQ. CDR3 coding DNA: TGCGCCAGCCTCACAGGTCAGGGGGCAAATGAGCAGTTCTTC. Its translation is CASLTGQGANEQFF.

The chain combines TRBV28 with TRBJ1-1; 10 bases are a match to TRBD1. The CDR3 has 18 amino acids. V dropped 4 bases and J dropped 3; count of bases not matched to a gene: 14. Germline CDR1 is MDHEN and CDR2 is SYDVKM. DNA of the CDR3: TGTGCCAGCAGTTCGGGGGAGACAGGGGGCCGAATCGACACTGAAGCTTTCTTT. Translated: CASSSGETGGRIDTEAFF.

The V and J genes are TRBV6-6 and TRBJ2-2; D is ambiguous. The CDR3 runs 16 residues. Trimming took 5 bases from V and 2 from J, leaving 15 bases between them. Looked up from germline, CDR1 is MNHNY and CDR2 is SVGAGI (reference sequence). The CDR3 sequence is CASSPGSISNTGELFF. CDR3 DNA: TGTGCCAGCAGTCCCGGGTCGATTTCAAACACCGGGGAGCTGTTTTTT.

This clone came up once. The CDR3 protein is CASSQEGVAASGYTF. The CDR3 bases are TGTGCCAGCAGCCAAGAGGGGGTGGCGGCCTCTGGCTACACCTTC. This chain uses TRBV4-2 with TRBJ1-2; the D gene is possibly TRBD1 (5 bases). From germline, CDR1 is LGHNA and CDR2 YNFKEQ. This CDR3 spans 15 amino acids. Trimming removed 0 bases at V and 7 bases at J, with 15 bases between.

V and J are TRBV27 and TRBJ2-5; 11 positions match TRBD2. CDR1 and CDR2 (germline): MNHEY, SMNVEV (reference sequence). The CDR3 is made up of 15 amino acids. V shed 5 bases, J shed 1 base, and the junction held 3 bases outside the gene matches. The CDR3 loop is CASSDGTSGQETQYF. For the CDR3, the DNA is TGTGCCAGCAGTGACGGGACTAGCGGCCAAGAGACCCAGTACTTC.

This clone was recorded once. The chain has TRBV6-5 and TRBJ2-2; D gene uncertain. With 6 bases removed from V and 6 bases from J, the gap between germline ends came to 5 bases. Germline V gene data show CDR1 as MNHEY and CDR2 as SVGAGI. This CDR3 has 11 residues. For the CDR3, the DNA is TGTGCCAGCAGCGAGGCCGGGGAGCTGTTTTTT. Protein: CASSEAGELFF.

V usage is TRBV28 and J usage is TRBJ2-3, with TRBD2 matching over 15 bases. Trimming removed 6 bases from V and 5 bases from J; junction bases left unmatched: 18. This CDR3 spans 20 amino acids. Germline CDR1 reads MDHEN; CDR2 reads SYDVKM. In nucleotides, the CDR3 is TGTGCCAGCAGCTCCGCACTCGGACTAGCGGGAGGGCGGCTGCAAGATACGCAGTATTTT. The encoded protein is CASSSALGLAGGRLQDTQYF.

DNA for the CDR3: TGTGCCAGCAGCCGGGGACCGCGTGAAAAACTGTTTTTT. It codes for CASSRGPREKLFF. The V call is TRBV7-9, the J call TRBJ1-4; tentatively, D is TRBD1 (5 bases). V lost 5 bases and J 7 bases, leaving 11 bases between the germline ends. This CDR3 has 13 amino acids. Germline CDR1 and CDR2: SEHNR and FQNEAQ (reference sequence). Looking up the rest from reference TRBV7-9 and TRBJ1-4 gives the full variable domain: DTGVSQNPRHKITKRGQNVTFRCDPISEHNRLYWYRQTLGQGPEFLTYFQNEAQLEKSRLLSDRFSAERPKGSFSTLEIQRTEQGDSAMYLCASSRGPREKLFFGSGTQLSVL.

V and J are TRBV21-1 and TRBJ2-1; TRBD1 was called by the table and not checked on the DNA. TRBV21-1 corresponds to a pseudogene. The CDR3 has 13 residues. The chain's CDR3 is CASSTGNLGHQFF. Here the CDR3 DNA reads TGTGCCAGCAGCACGGGAAACTTGGGACACCAGTTCTTC.

This chain links TRBV7-9 with TRBJ2-1, with TRBD1 as a possible D gene (6 bases). Germline V gene data show CDR1 as SEHNR and CDR2 as FQNEAQ (reference sequence). V was pared by 5 bases and J by 8 bases, with 16 bases between. The CDR3 extends over 14 amino acids. In nucleotides, the CDR3 is TGTGCCAGCAGCCCTCCGGGACATGTCGATGAGCAGTTCTTC. It is translated as CASSPPGHVDEQFF.

This chain links TRBV11-2 with TRBJ1-1, with 10 bases aligning to TRBD1. J gave up 5 bases and V 4 bases, and 13 bases lay outside the gene matches. The CDR3 runs to 17 residues. The germline V gene has CDR1 SGHAT and CDR2 FQNNGV. This CDR3 reads CASSSPGTDRGRTEAFF. The CDR3 coding sequence is TGTGCCAGCAGCTCCCCAGGAACTGACAGGGGGCGTACTGAAGCTTTCTTT.

This rearrangement joins TRBV5-3 to TRBJ2-2; no clear D. TRBV5-3 is given ORF status, its function remaining uncertain. The CDR3 length is 11 residues. V gave up 6 bases and J gave up 7 bases, with 7 bases separating them. As DNA, the CDR3 is TGTGCCAGAAAAGAAGACGGGGAGCTGTTTTTT. Protein product: CARKEDGELFF.

The chain employs TRBV19 and TRBJ2-5; either TRBD1 or TRBD2 may fit D (5 bases each). The CDR3 is 14 amino acids. The germline V gene encodes CDR1 LNHDA and CDR2 SQIVND (reference sequence). The germline V and J ends were trimmed by 2 bases and 5 bases, with 12 bases remaining between them. This CDR3 reads CASSIRGQVETQYF. In nucleotides, the CDR3 is TGTGCCAGTAGTATACGGGGCCAGGTGGAGACCCAGTACTTC.

This clone was seen only once. The V gene is TRBV27, the J gene TRBJ1-5; the match to TRBD1 covers 7 bases. The V and J ends lost 4 bases and 4 bases, in that order; junction bases with no gene match: 16. CDR1 and CDR2 (germline): MNHEY, SMNVEV (reference sequence). CDR3 length: 18 residues. The CDR3 nucleotides read TGTGCCAGCAGTTCTTCCGTTCTGACAGGGACGATGAATCAGCCCCAGCATTTT. Translated, it gives CASSSSVLTGTMNQPQHF.

The rearrangement uses TRBV2 and TRBJ1-2; no reliable D call. The V end was cut by 2 bases, the J end by 4 bases, with 14 bases between. This CDR3 has 15 residues. From germline, CDR1 is SNHLY and CDR2 FYNNEI. The chain's CDR3 is CASSESPALSYGYTF. CDR3 sequence (DNA): TGTGCCAGCAGTGAATCCCCTGCATTGAGCTATGGCTACACCTTC.

Here the CDR3 DNA reads TGCGCCAGCAGCTTAAGGACTAGCGGCACAGATACGCAGTATTTT. It encodes CASSLRTSGTDTQYF. This chain uses TRBV5-1 with TRBJ2-3; 9 bases are a match to TRBD2. The CDR3 runs to 15 residues. From germline, CDR1 is SGHRS and CDR2 YFSETQ. V dropped 2 bases and J dropped 1; count of bases not matched to a gene: 2.

The table lists this clone with a count of one. This chain joins TRBV28 and TRBJ1-5; D remains unclear. This CDR3 region has 11 residues. The V and J ends lost 5 bases and 4 bases respectively, with 3 bases between them. Germline CDR1 and CDR2: MDHEN and SYDVKM. Written as DNA, the CDR3 is TGTGCCAGCAGTCGAAATCAGCCCCAGCATTTT. This gives the protein CASSRNQPQHF.

The genes are TRBV6-5 and TRBJ1-2; D call uncertain. V lost 0 bases and J lost 7, with 12 bases in between. CDR1 and CDR2 (germline): MNHEY, SVGAGI. The CDR3 has 14 amino acids. The CDR3, as DNA: TGTGCCAGCAGTTACTCGACCGGGGTGGCTGGCTACACCTTC. Protein sequence: CASSYSTGVAGYTF.

V gene TRBV21-1 combines with J gene TRBJ1-1. TRBV21-1 is termed a pseudogene. The CDR3 sequence is 18 residues long. DNA for the CDR3: TGTGCCAGCAGCAAAGAAAGGGTAAGGGGCGTAAGGAGGACTGAAGCTTTCTTT. Encoded protein: CASSKERVRGVRRTEAFF.